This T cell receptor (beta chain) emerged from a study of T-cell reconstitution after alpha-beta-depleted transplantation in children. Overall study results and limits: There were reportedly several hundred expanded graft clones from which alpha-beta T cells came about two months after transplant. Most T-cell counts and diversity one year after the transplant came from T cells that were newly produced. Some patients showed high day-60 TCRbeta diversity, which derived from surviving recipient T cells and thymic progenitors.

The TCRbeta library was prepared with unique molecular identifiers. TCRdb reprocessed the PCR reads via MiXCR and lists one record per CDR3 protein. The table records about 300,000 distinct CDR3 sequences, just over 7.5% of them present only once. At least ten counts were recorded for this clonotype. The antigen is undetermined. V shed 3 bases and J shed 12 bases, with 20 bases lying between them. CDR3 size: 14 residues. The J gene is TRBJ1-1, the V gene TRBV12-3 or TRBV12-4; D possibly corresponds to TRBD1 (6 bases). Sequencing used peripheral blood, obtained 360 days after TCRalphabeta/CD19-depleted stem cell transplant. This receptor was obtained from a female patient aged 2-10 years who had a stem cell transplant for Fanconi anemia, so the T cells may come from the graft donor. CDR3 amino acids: CASSFSPTGLKSFF. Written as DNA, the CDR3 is TGTGCCAGCAGTTTCTCCCCGACAGGCCTTAAATCTTTCTTT.